These T cell receptor beta chains were read from a single sample in a study of shared clonotypes between healthy human individuals. Repertoires were generated with immunoSEQ multiplex PCR, while TCRdb's copy carries only in-frame clones and drops some. The table lists some 2 million clones, approximately 95% of them singletons. The sequenced sample consisted of naive CD4+ T cells sorted from blood. The receptors shown here come from a man younger than 35 in good health. Both conserved end residues are trimmed from each CDR3.

TRBV6-1	TRBJ2-7	ASTSWRGPSYEQY
TRBV5-1	TRBJ1-2	ASSFATGNYGYT
TRBV9	TRBJ1-5	ASSVGHDNQPQH
TRBV6-1	TRBJ2-3	ASSEGGQLRTQY
TRBV20-1	TRBJ2-3	SARSVDTQY
TRBV10-1	TRBJ2-7	ASREGAHEQY
TRBV6-5	TRBJ2-7	ASSFRDRSYEQY
TRBV5-6	TRBJ1-2	ASSFWGGTMDYT
TRBV29-1	TRBJ1-1	SVETGRGPKNTEAF
TRBV5-1	TRBJ2-3	ASEPGGGSGSTDTQY
TRBV6-6	TRBJ1-2	ASSGGGYGYT
TRBV9	TRBJ2-1	ASSVYSGGAYNEQF
TRBV5-1	TRBJ1-2	ASSLGLTHESDGYT
TRBV6-1	TRBJ1-5	ASSLQGISNQPQH
TRBV6-4	TRBJ1-2	AINRGGKWVYGYT
TRBV5-1	TRBJ2-3	ASSRPGTGGADTQY
TRBV5-1	TRBJ1-2	ASSTQNYGYT
TRBV19	TRBJ2-5	ASRALGQETQY
TRBV18	TRBJ2-5	ASSPWAGQETQY
TRBV6-5	TRBJ1-2	ASSYSRSGVYGYT
TRBV6-5	TRBJ1-5	ASSYSSSDQPQH
TRBV5-1	TRBJ2-1	ASSWSDSYNEQF
TRBV28	TRBJ1-5	ASSLQGAGNQPQH
TRBV2	TRBJ1-2	ASSEENYGYT
TRBV4-1	TRBJ2-5	ASSQDLQTLETQY
TRBV5-1	TRBJ2-5	ASSLAPAGDQETQY
TRBV18	TRBJ2-7	ASSPQEQGKAEQY
TRBV5-1	TRBJ2-1	ASSLQGELNEQF
TRBV5-6	TRBJ1-5	ASSLSDRVEQPQH
TRBV6-1	TRBJ1-5	ATYSGQGRNQPQH
TRBV5-1	TRBJ2-6	ASSLGDTAFTGANVLT
TRBV20-1	TRBJ2-1	SAASLNEQF
TRBV7-2	TRBJ1-3	ASSLESSGNTIY
TRBV28	TRBJ2-5	ASSSSGGVQETQY
TRBV19	TRBJ2-7	AGTGNYEQY
TRBV18	TRBJ2-7	ASSPPTRDEQY
TRBV20-1	TRBJ2-7	SATPVREQY
TRBV5-5	TRBJ2-7	ASSPGPPRYEQY
TRBV5-1	TRBJ1-1	ASSLEYKNTEAF
TRBV15	TRBJ2-5	ATSRGSGNSGQETQY
TRBV14	TRBJ1-1	ASSQAAGTEAF
TRBV6-6	TRBJ2-3	ASSLLLTDTQY
TRBV7-9	TRBJ2-3	ASSLARASTDTQY
TRBV6-5	TRBJ2-7	ASRNRVYEQY
TRBV5-4	TRBJ1-2	ASSSEGDRYGYT
TRBV18	TRBJ1-1	ASSAIQGLNTEAF
TRBV5-8	TRBJ1-3	ASSRISGNTIY
TRBV13	TRBJ2-3	ASSLEGWPLGTDTQY
TRBV30	TRBJ1-6	AWSAGWGVNSPLH
TRBV5-6	TRBJ2-7	ASSSIWGDFYEQY
TRBV10-3	TRBJ2-2	AIGWGRNTGELF